This T cell receptor (beta chain) originates from a study of shared clonotypes between healthy human individuals. Across the whole study: Plates per donor: three CD4 naive, three CD4 memory, two CD8 naive, one CD8 memory.

In the original analysis: Owing to the provision of junction-only sequences devoid of quality scores by immunoSEQ, filtering differed. TCRdb's copy holds only in-frame clones and misses some; the assay was immunoSEQ multiplex PCR. V and J calls and clone size follow that table, whereas D and trimming were derived from the DNA. Of millions of clones in the sample, 90% to 95% were seen once. Germline V gene lookup returns CDR1 PRHDT and CDR2 FYEKMQ (reference sequence). The CDR3 runs 18 residues. V was clipped by 4 bases and J by 1 base; unmatched bases: 10. Only one count was recorded for this clone. The source is a man aged 18 to 30 in good health. Some clones in this sample may be carry-over from other donors' samples. Sequencing was carried out using naive CD4+ T cells from PBMCs. Subset denoted: CD45RA+ positively selected. This chain uses TRBV13 with TRBJ2-3; 11 bases align to TRBD2. The CDR3 loop is CASSSGLAVPWGTDTQYF. The CDR3 bases are TGTGCCAGCAGCTCGGGACTAGCGGTACCATGGGGCACAGATACGCAGTATTTT.